This T cell receptor (beta chain) was recovered during a study of cytomegalovirus exposure and HLA in healthy donors. Across the whole study: Earlier sequencing of some 170 million T cells yielded about 120 million unique TCR beta sequences. Study-wide findings and caveats: Some TCR beta chains (164 of them) were listed as cytomegalovirus-associated. Near-uniform donor sequencing depth was presumed by presence/absence analyses.

Use of 60 Vbeta and 13 Jbeta primers characterized the PCR. TCRdb's table, derived via immunoSEQ multiplex PCR, lists solely in-frame clones and lacks some. The sample has roughly 180,000 clones, 75% to 80% seen once. This clone has only a few counts. Antigen unknown. The CDR3 consists of 14 residues. J was trimmed by 4 bases and V by 5 bases; bases with no gene match: 7. CDR1 is ENHRY, CDR2 SYGVKD, per germline. The sequenced sample was PBMCs. The receptor's source is a middle-aged man in good health and CMV-seropositive. The chain employs TRBV10-3 and TRBJ1-1, with 7 bases lining up with TRBD1. For the CDR3, the DNA is TGTGCCATCAGTCAGGGACAGATACGCACTGAAGCTTTCTTT. Translated, it gives CAISQGQIRTEAFF.